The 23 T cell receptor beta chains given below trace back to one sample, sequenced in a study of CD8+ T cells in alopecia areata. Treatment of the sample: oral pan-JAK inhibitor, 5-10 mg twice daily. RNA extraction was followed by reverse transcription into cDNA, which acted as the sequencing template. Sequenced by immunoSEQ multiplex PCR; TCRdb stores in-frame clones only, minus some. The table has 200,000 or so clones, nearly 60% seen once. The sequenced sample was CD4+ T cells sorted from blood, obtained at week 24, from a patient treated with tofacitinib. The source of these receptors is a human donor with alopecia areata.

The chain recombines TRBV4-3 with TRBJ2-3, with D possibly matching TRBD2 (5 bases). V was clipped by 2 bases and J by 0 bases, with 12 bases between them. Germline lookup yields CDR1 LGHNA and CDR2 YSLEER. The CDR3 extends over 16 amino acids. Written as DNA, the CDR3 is TGCGCCAGCAGCCAATCCTCACTAGGAAGCACAGATACGCAGTATTTT. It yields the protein CASSQSSLGSTDTQYF.

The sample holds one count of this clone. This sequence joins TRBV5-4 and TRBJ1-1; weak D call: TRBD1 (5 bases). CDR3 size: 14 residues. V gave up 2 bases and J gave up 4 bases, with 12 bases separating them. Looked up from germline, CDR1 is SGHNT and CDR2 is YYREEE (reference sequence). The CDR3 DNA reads TGTGCCAGCAGCTTTCGGGGGGATAGCACTGAAGCTTTCTTT. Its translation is CASSFRGDSTEAFF.

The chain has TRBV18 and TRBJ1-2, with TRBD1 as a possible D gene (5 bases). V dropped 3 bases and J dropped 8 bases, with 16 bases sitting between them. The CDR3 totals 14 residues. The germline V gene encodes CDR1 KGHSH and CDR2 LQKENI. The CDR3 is CASSPTGGVEGYTF. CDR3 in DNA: TGTGCCAGCTCACCGACCGGGGGGGTAGAAGGCTACACCTTC.

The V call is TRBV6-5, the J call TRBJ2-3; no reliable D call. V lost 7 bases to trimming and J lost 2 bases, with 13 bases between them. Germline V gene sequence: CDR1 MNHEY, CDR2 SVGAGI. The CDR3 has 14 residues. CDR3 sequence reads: CASNRVGPTDTQYF. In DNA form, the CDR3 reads TGTGCCAGCAACCGAGTAGGGCCCACAGATACGCAGTATTTT.

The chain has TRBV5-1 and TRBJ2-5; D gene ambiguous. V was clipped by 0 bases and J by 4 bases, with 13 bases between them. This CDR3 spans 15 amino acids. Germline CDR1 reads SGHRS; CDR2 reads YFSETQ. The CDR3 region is CASSLGLTRRETQYF. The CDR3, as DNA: TGCGCCAGCAGCTTGGGACTCACCCGGCGAGAGACCCAGTACTTC.

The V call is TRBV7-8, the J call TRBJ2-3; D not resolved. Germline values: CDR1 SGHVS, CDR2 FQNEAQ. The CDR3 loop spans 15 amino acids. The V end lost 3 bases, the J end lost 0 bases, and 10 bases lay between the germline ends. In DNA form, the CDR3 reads TGTGCCAGCAGCTTGGCCGGGCTTAGCACAGATACGCAGTATTTT. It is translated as CASSLAGLSTDTQYF.

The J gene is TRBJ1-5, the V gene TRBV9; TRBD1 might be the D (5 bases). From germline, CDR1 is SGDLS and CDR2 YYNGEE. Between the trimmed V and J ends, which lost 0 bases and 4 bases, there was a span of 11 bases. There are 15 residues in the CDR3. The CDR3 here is CASSVDPGWNQPQHF. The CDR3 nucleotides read TGTGCCAGCAGCGTAGACCCAGGGTGGAATCAGCCCCAGCATTTT.

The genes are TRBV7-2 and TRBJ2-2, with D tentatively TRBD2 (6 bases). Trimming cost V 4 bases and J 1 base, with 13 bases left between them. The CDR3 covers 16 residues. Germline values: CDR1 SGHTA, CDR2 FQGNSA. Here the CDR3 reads CASSSWGGVNTGELFF. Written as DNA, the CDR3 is TGTGCCAGCAGCTCCTGGGGCGGGGTGAACACCGGGGAGCTGTTTTTT.

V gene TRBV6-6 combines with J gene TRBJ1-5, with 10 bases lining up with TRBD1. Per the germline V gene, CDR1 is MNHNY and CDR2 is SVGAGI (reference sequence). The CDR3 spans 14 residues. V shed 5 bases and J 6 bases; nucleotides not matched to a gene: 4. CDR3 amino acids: CASSRTGGGQPQHF. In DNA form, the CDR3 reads TGTGCCAGCAGTCGGACAGGGGGAGGTCAGCCCCAGCATTTT.

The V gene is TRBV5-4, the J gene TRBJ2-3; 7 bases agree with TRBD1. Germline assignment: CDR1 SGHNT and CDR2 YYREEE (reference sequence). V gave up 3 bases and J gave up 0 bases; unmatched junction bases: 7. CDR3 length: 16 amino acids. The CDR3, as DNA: TGTGCCAGCAGCTCACAGGGGACCTTAAGCACAGATACGCAGTATTTT. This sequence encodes CASSSQGTLSTDTQYF.

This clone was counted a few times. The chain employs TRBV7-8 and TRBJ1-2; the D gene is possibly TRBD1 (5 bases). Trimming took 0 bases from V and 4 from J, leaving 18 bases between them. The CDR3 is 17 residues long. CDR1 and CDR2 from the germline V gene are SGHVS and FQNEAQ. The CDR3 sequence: CASSLAVRVLGPYGYTF. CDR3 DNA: TGTGCCAGCAGCTTAGCTGTCAGGGTTCTAGGCCCCTATGGCTACACCTTC.

CDR3 protein: CASSPGIVDIQYF. The CDR3 DNA sequence: TGTGCCAGCAGCCCGGGGATAGTTGACATTCAGTACTTC. The chain combines TRBV2 with TRBJ2-4; maybe TRBD2 (5 bases). In germline, CDR1 is SNHLY, CDR2 FYNNEI. Trimming pared 6 bases from V and 8 bases from J, leaving 14 bases between. CDR3 length: 13 amino acids.

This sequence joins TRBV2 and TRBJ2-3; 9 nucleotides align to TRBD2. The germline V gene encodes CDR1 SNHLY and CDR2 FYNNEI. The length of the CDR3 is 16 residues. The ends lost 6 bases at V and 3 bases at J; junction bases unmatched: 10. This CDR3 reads CASREGVAGATDTQYF. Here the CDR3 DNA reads TGTGCCAGCAGGGAGGGAGTAGCGGGGGCTACAGATACGCAGTATTTT.

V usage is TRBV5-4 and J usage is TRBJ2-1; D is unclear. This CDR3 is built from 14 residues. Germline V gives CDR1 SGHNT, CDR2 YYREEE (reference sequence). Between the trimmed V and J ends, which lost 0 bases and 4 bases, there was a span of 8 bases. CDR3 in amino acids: CASSLDQPYNEQFF. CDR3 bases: TGTGCCAGCAGCTTGGATCAGCCTTACAATGAGCAGTTCTTC.

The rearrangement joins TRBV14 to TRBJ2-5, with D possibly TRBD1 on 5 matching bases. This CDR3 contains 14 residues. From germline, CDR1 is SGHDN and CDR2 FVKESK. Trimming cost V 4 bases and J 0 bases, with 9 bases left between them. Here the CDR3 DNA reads TGTGCCAGCAGCCGTTTACAGGACCAAGAGACCCAGTACTTC. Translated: CASSRLQDQETQYF. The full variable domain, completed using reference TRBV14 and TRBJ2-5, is EAGVTQFPSHSVIEKGQTVTLRCDPISGHDNLYWYRRVMGKEIKFLLHFVKESKQDESGMPNNRFLAERTGGTYSTLKVQPAELEDSGVYFCASSRLQDQETQYFGPGTRLLVL.

CDR3 protein: CAWAGGSTDTQYF. The CDR3 DNA sequence: TGTGCCTGGGCCGGGGGAAGCACAGATACGCAGTATTTT. The rearrangement uses TRBV30 and TRBJ2-3, with D possibly matching TRBD2 (6 bases). This CDR3 is built from 13 residues. Germline CDR1 reads GTSNPN; CDR2 reads SVGIG (reference sequence). V was trimmed by 5 bases and J by 0 bases, leaving 9 bases between them.

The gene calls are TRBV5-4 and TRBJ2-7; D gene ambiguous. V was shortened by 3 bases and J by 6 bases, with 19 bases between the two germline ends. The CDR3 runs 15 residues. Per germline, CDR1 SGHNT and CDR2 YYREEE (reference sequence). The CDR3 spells CASSYQIRSIGEQYF. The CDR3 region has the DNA TGTGCCAGCAGCTACCAAATACGGAGCATCGGCGAGCAGTACTTC.

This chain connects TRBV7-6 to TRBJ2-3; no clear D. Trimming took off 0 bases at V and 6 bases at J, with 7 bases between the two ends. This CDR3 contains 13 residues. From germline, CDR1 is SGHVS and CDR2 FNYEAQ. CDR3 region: CASSLAGSDTQYF. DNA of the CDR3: TGTGCCAGCAGCTTAGCGGGCAGTGATACGCAGTATTTT.

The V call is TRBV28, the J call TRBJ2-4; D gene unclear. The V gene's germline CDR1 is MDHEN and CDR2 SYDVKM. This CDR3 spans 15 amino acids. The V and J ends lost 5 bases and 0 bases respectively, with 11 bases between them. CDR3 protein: CASSELVLAKNIQYF. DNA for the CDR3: TGTGCCAGCAGTGAGCTAGTTCTAGCCAAAAACATTCAGTACTTC.

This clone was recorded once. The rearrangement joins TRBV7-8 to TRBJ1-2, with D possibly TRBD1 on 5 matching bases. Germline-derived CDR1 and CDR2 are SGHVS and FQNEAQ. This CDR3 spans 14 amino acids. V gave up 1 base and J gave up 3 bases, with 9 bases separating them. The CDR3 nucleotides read TGTGCCAGCAGCTTAGAGACAGCATACTATGGCTACACCTTC. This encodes CASSLETAYYGYTF.

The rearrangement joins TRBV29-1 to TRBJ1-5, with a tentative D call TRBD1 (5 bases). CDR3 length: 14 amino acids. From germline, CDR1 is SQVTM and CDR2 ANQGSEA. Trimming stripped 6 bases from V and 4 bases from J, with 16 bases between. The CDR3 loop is CSVENRDDNQPQHF. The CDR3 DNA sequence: TGCAGCGTGGAAAACCGGGACGATAATCAGCCCCAGCATTTT.

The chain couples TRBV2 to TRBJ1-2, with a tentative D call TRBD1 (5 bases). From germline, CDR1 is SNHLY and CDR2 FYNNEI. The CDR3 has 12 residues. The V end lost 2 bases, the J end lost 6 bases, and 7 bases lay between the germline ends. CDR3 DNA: TGTGCCAGCAGTGAACAGGGTGATGGCTACACCTTC. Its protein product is CASSEQGDGYTF.

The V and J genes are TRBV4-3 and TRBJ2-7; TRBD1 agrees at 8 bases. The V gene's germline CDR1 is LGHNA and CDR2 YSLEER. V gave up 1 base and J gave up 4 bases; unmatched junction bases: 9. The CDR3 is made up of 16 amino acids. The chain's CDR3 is CASSQVGPGGGYEQYF. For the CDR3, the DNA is TGCGCCAGCAGCCAAGTGGGCCCAGGGGGCGGTTACGAGCAGTACTTC.